This section outlines one TCR beta chain sequence together with its context. Its antigen is unknown. The data were obtained in a study of T cells expressing NK-cell markers. Germline loops: CDR1 MRHNA, CDR2 SNTAGT. The CDR3 has 15 residues. Study findings and constraints: About 1.0-8% of CD8+ T cells in about six donors belonged to dominant NKG2C+ clonotypes.

From the 5' RACE reads, TCRdb lists one entry per CDR3 protein and no DNA. The sample totals about 550,000 distinct CDR3 sequences. What was sequenced was blood T cells: a sorted CD56 or NKG2C T cell subset, CD4+ or CD8+ T cells, or bulk PBMC T cells (not recorded which). This sequence was found in a man aged 18 to 35 in good health. The chain has TRBV6-4 and TRBJ2-2. This CDR3 reads CASSQELTNTGELFF.